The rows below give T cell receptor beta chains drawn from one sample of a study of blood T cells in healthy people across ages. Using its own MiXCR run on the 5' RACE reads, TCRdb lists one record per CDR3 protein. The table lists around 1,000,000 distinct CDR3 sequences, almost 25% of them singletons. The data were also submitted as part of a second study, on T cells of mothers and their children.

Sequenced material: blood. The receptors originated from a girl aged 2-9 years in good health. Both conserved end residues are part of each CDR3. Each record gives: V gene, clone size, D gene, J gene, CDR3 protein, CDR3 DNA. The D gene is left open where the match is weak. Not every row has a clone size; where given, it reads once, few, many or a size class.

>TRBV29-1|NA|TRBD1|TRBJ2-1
CSVRTGGYNEQFF
TGCAGTGTTAGGACAGGTGGCTACAATGAGCAGTTCTTC
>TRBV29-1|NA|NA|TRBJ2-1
CSVRAEAYNEQFF
TGCAGCGTTCGGGCAGAAGCCTACAATGAGCAGTTCTTC
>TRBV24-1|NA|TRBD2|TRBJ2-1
CATSDLGGNEQFF
TGTGCCACCAGTGACCTGGGGGGGAATGAGCAGTTCTTC
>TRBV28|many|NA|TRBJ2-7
CASSFPYEQYF
TGTGCCAGCAGTTTCCCCTACGAGCAGTACTTC
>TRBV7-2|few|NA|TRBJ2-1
CASSSNYGEQFF
TGTGCCAGCAGCTCTAACTATGGTGAGCAGTTCTTC
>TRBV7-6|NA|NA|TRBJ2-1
CAGSSPWALGGNEQFF
TGTGCCGGCAGCTCGCCCTGGGCGCTTGGAGGCAATGAGCAGTTCTTC
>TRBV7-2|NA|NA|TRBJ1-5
CASSSDGKTNQPQHF
TGTGCCAGCAGCTCGGATGGGAAAACCAATCAGCCCCAGCATTTT
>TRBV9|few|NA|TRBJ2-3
CASSVEGPDTQYF
TGTGCCAGCAGCGTAGAGGGCCCAGATACGCAGTATTTT
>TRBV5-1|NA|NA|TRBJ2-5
CASSLGRGDVETQYF
TGCGCCAGCAGCTTGGGCAGGGGAGATGTGGAGACCCAGTACTTC
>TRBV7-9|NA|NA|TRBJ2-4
CASSPVDLLAKNIQYF
TGTGCCAGCAGCCCGGTGGACTTACTAGCCAAAAACATTCAGTACTTC
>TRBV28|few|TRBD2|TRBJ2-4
CASSHSGSGKNIQYF
TGTGCCAGCAGTCACAGCGGGAGTGGCAAAAACATTCAGTACTTC
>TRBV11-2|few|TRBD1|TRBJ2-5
CASSSRTGRGGETQYF
TGTGCCAGCAGCTCCCGGACAGGGAGAGGTGGGGAGACCCAGTACTTC
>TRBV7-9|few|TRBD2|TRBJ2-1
CASSLGASGGPSDNEQFF
TGTGCCAGCAGCTTAGGGGCTAGCGGGGGACCTTCAGACAATGAGCAGTTCTTC
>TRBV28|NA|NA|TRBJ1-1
CASRTVMNTEAFF
TGTGCCAGCAGAACAGTGATGAACACTGAAGCTTTCTTT
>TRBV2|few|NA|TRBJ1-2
CASRAGPGQRYGYTF
TGTGCCAGCAGAGCGGGACCAGGGCAGAGATATGGCTACACCTTC
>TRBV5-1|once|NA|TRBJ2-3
CASSRGTLGADTQYF
TGCGCCAGCAGCAGGGGTACCTTAGGAGCAGATACGCAGTATTTT
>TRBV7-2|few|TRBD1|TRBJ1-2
CASSLVPGQGYGYTF
TGTGCCAGCAGCTTAGTCCCGGGACAGGGCTATGGCTACACCTTC
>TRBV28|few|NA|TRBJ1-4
CASSFSGTTELFF
TGTGCCAGCAGTTTCTCCGGGACAACGGAACTGTTTTTT